The 7 T cell receptor beta chains presented below share a single source sample, sequenced in a study of OX40 agonist ivuxolimab in advanced cancers. Assay used: immunoSEQ multiplex PCR; TCRdb lists only in-frame clones, some missing. The top ten clones hold approximately 0.66% of a sample with 77,000 or so clones, 86% of them seen once. The material sequenced was CD4+ or CD8+ T cells sorted from blood, taken in a trial of the OX40 agonist ivuxolimab. The receptors were gathered from an adult with an advanced solid tumor such as melanoma, head and neck, liver or kidney cancer.

The chain recombines TRBV28 with TRBJ1-6; the D is unclear. V lost 4 bases to trimming and J lost 5 bases, with 15 bases between them. The CDR3 has 16 amino acids. CDR1 and CDR2 from the germline V gene are MDHEN and SYDVKM. The CDR3 region is CASSSAGVGNNSPLHF. For the CDR3, the DNA is TGTGCCAGCAGTTCCGCCGGGGTAGGGAATAATTCACCCCTCCACTTT.

This clone was recorded only once. CDR3 DNA: TGTGCCATCAGCCGACTAGTTCAAGAGACCCAGTACTTC. As protein: CAISRLVQETQYF. This chain uses TRBV10-3 with TRBJ2-5, with TRBD2 as a possible D gene (6 bases). The CDR3 is 13 residues long. V dropped 6 bases and J dropped 2 bases, with 10 bases sitting between them. In germline, CDR1 is ENHRY, CDR2 SYGVKD.

The chain carries TRBV4-2 and TRBJ2-3; 7 bases are a match to TRBD2. CDR1 is LGHNA, CDR2 YNFKEQ, per germline. With V trimmed by 0 bases and J by 6 bases, 15 bases remained unmatched. The CDR3 is 18 amino acids. The CDR3 sequence: CASSQDSPRGTLMDTQYF. CDR3 DNA: TGTGCCAGCAGCCAAGATTCGCCGCGGGGGACCCTTATGGATACGCAGTATTTT.

This clone was detected only once. This sequence joins TRBV5-1 and TRBJ2-6; 9 nucleotides align to TRBD1. Trimming removed 5 bases from V and 0 bases from J; junction bases left unmatched: 9. CDR1 and CDR2 (germline): SGHRS, YFSETQ. The CDR3 is 18 residues long. This CDR3 is CASRTDRGFSSGANVLTF. In DNA, the CDR3 is TGCGCCAGCAGAACCGACAGGGGGTTCAGCTCTGGGGCCAACGTCCTGACTTTC.

This sequence joins TRBV19 and TRBJ2-1, with D perhaps matching TRBD2 (5 bases). Trimming stripped 9 bases from V and 10 bases from J, with 19 bases between. This CDR3 has 13 residues. Germline values: CDR1 LNHDA, CDR2 SQIVND (reference sequence). The CDR3 DNA reads as TGTGCCAGCCACTCCGGGTCCTCGGGGGAGCAGTTCTTC. It yields the protein CASHSGSSGEQFF.

The chain recombines TRBV4-1 with TRBJ1-3, with 12 nucleotides matching TRBD1. The J segment lost 3 bases and the V segment lost 0 bases, leaving 3 bases of the junction unmatched. CDR1 is MGHRA and CDR2 is YSYEKL in the germline V gene. CDR3 length: 17 amino acids. CDR3 DNA sequence: TGCGCCAGCAGCCAAGAGGGACAGGGGGCGCTTGGAAACACCATATATTTT. It specifies CASSQEGQGALGNTIYF.

The chain recombines TRBV29-1 with TRBJ2-7; D tentatively reads TRBD1 or TRBD2 (6 bases each). V lost 6 bases to trimming and J lost 3 bases, with 15 bases between them. Germline V lookup: CDR1 SQVTM, CDR2 ANQGSEA. The CDR3 has 13 amino acids. CDR3 nucleotide sequence: TGCAGCGTCGCTAGACAGGAGGGCTACGAGCAGTACTTC. It is translated as CSVARQEGYEQYF.